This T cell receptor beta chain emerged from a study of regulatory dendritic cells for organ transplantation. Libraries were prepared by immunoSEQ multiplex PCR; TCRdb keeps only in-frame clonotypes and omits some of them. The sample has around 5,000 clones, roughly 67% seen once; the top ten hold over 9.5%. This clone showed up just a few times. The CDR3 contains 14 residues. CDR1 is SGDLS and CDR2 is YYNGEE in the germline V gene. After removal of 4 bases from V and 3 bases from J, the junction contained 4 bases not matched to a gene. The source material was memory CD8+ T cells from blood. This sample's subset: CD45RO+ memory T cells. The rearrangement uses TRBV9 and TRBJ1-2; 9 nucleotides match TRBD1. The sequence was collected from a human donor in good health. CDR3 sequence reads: CASSNRDRDYGYTF. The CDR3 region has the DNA TGTGCCAGCAGCAACCGGGACAGGGACTATGGCTACACCTTC.